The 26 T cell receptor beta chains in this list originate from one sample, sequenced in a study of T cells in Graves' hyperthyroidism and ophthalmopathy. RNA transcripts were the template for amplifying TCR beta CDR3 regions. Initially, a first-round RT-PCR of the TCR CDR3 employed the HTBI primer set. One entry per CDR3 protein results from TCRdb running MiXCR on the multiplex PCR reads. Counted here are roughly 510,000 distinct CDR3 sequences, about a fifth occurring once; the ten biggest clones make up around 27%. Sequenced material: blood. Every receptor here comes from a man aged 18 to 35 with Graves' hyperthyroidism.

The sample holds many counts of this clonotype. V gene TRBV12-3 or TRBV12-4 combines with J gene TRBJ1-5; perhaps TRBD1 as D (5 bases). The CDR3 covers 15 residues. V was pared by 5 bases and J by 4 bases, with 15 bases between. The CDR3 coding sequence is TGTGCCAGCAGTGGGGACGGACCGGGGAATCAGCCCCAGCATTTT. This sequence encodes CASSGDGPGNQPQHF.

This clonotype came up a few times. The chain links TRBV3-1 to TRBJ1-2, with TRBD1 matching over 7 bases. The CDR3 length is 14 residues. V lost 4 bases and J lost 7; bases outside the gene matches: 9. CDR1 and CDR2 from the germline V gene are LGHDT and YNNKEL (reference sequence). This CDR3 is CASSPIDRVGGYTF. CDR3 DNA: TGTGCCAGCAGCCCAATCGACAGGGTGGGTGGCTACACCTTC.

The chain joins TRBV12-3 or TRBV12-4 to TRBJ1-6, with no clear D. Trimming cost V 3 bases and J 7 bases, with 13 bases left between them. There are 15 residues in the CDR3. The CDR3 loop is CASSFFGAANSPLHF. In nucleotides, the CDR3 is TGTGCCAGCAGTTTCTTCGGCGCAGCCAATTCACCCCTCCACTTT.

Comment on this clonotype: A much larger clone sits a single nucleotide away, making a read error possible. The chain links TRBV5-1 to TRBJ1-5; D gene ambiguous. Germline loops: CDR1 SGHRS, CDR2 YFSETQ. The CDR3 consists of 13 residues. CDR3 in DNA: TGCGTCAGCAGGCCCCACGTCGATCAGCCCCAGCATTTT. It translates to CVSRPHVDQPQHF. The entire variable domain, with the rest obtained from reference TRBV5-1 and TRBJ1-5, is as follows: KAGVTQTPRYLIKTRGQQVTLSCSPISGHRSVSWYQQTPGQGLQFLFEYFSETQRNKGNFPGRFSGRQFSNSRSEMNVSTLELGDSALYLCVSRPHVDQPQHFGDGTRLSIL.

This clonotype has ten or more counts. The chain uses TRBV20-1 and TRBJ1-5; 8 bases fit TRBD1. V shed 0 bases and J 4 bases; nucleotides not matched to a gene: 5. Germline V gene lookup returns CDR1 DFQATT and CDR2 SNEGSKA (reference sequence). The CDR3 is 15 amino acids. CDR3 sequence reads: CSARDPRDRNQPQHF. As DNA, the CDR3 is TGCAGTGCTAGAGATCCTCGGGACAGGAATCAGCCCCAGCATTTT.

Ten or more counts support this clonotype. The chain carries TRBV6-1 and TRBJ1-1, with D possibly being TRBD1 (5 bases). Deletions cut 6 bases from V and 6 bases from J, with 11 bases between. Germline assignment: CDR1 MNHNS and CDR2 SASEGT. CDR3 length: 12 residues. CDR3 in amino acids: CASSRGAAEAFF. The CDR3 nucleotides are TGTGCCAGCAGCCGGGGCGCAGCTGAAGCTTTCTTT.

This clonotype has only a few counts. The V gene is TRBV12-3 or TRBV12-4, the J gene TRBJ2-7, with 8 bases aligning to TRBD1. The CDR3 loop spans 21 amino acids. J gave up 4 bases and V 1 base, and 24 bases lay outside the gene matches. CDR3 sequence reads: CASSLVGAGGDLRGPSYEQYF. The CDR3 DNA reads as TGTGCCAGCAGTTTAGTCGGGGCAGGGGGCGATCTCCGGGGGCCGAGTTACGAGCAGTACTTC.

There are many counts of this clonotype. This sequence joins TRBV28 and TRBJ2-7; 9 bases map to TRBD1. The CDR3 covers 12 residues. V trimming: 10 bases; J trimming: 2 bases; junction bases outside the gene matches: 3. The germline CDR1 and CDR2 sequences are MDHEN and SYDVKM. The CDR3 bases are TGTGCCACCAGACAGGGGGCCTACGAGCAGTACTTC. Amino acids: CATRQGAYEQYF.

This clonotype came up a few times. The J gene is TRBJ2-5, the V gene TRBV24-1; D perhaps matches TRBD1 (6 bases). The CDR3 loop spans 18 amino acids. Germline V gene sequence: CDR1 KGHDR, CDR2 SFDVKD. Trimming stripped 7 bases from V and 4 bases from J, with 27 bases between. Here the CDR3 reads CATSDTGSRVRGRETQYF. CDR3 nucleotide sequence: TGTGCCACCAGCGACACCGGATCTAGGGTCAGGGGAAGAGAGACCCAGTACTTC.

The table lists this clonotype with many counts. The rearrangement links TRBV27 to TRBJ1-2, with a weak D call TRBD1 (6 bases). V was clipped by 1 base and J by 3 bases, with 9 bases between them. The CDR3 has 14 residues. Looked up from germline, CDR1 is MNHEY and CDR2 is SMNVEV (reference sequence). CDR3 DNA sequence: TGTGCCAGCAGTTTATATCAGGGGCACTATGGCTACACCTTC. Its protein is CASSLYQGHYGYTF.

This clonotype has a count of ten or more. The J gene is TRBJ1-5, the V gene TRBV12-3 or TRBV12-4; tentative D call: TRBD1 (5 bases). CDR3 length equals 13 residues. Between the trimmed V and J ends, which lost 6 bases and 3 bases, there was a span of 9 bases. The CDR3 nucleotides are TGTGCCAGCAGCGGGACCACCAATCAGCCCCAGCATTTT. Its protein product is CASSGTTNQPQHF.

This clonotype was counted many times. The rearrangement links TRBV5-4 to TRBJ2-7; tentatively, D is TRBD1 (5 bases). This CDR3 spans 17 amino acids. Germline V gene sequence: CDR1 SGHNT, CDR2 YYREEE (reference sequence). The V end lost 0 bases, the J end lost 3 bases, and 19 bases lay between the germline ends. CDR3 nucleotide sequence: TGTGCCAGCAGCTTGGTTTGGGGCCGTACGAGAAACTACGAGCAGTACTTC. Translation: CASSLVWGRTRNYEQYF.

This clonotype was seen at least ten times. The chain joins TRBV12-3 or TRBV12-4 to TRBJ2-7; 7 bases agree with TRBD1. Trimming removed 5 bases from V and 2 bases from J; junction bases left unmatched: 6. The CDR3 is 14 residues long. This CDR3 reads CASSPGTETYEQYF. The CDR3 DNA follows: TGTGCCAGCAGTCCCGGGACAGAGACCTACGAGCAGTACTTC.

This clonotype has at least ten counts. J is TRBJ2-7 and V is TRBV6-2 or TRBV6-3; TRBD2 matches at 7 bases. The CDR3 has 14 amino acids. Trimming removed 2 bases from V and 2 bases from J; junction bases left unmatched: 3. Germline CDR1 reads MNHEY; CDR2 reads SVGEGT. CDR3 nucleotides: TGTGCCAGCAGTTACCTTGGGGGGGCCTACGAGCAGTACTTC. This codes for CASSYLGGAYEQYF.

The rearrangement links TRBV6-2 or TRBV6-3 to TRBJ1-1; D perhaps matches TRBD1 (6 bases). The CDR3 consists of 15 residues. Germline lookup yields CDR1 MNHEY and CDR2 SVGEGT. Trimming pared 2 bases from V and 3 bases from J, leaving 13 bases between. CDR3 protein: CASSYRQARDTEAFF. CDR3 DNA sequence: TGTGCCAGCAGTTACCGACAGGCCAGGGACACTGAAGCTTTCTTT.

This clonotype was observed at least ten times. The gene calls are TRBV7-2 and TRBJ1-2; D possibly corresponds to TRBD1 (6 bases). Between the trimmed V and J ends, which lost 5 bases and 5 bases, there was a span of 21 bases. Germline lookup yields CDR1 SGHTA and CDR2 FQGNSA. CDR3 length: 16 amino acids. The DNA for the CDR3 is TGTGCCAGCAGCCCGGACGGACAGCGGAGGTCTTATGGCTACACCTTC. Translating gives CASSPDGQRRSYGYTF.

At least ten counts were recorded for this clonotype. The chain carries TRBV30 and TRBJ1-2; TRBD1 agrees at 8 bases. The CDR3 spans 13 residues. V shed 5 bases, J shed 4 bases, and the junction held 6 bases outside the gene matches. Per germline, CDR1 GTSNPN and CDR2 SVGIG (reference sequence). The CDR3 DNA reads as TGTGCCTGGCAGACAGGGGTCGGCTATGGCTACACCTTC. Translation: CAWQTGVGYGYTF.

CDR3 sequence (DNA): TGCAGTGCTCGTAAGGGGGCCGGAAACACTGAAGCTTTCTTT. As protein: CSARKGAGNTEAFF. The rearrangement uses TRBV20-1 and TRBJ1-1, with 7 positions matching TRBD1. There are 14 residues in the CDR3. Germline assignment: CDR1 DFQATT and CDR2 SNEGSKA (reference sequence). V lost 5 bases, J lost 2 bases, and 8 bases stayed unmatched.

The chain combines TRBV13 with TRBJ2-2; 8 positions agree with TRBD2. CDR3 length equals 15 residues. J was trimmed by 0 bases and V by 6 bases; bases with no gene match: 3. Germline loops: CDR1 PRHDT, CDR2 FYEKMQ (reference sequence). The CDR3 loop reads CASRALAANTGELFF. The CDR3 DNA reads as TGTGCCAGCAGGGCACTAGCGGCGAACACCGGGGAGCTGTTTTTT.

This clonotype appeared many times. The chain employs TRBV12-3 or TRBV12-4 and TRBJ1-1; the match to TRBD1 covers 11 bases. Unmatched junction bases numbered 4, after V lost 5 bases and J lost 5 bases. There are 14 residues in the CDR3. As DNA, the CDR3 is TGTGCCAGCAGTGCCGGGACAGGGGGAACTGAAGCTTTCTTT. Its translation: CASSAGTGGTEAFF.

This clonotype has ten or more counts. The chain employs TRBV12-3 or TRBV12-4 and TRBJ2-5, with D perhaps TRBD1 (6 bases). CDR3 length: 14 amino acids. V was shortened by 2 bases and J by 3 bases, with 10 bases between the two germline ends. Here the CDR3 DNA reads TGTGCCAGCAGTTTATTGCCAGGGGAAGAGACCCAGTACTTC. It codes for CASSLLPGEETQYF.

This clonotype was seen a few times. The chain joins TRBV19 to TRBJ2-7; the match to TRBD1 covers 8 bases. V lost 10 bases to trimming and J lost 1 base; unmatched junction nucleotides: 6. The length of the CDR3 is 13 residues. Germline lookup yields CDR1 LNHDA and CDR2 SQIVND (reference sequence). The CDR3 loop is CATGQGPSYEQYF. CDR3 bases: TGTGCCACCGGACAGGGACCATCCTACGAGCAGTACTTC.

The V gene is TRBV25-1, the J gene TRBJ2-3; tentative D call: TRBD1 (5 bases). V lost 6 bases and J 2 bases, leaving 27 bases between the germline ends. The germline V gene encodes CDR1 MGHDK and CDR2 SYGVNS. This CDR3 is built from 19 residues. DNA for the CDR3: TGTGCCAGCAGCCCCGGAGCAGGGTACGCTGAACTATACACAGATACGCAGTATTTT. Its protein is CASSPGAGYAELYTDTQYF. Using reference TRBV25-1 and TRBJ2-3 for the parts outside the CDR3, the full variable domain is EADIYQTPRYLVIGTGKKITLECSQTMGHDKMYWYQQDPGMELHLIHYSYGVNSTEKGDLSSESTVSRIRTEHFPLTLESARPSHTSQYLCASSPGAGYAELYTDTQYFGPGTRLTVL.

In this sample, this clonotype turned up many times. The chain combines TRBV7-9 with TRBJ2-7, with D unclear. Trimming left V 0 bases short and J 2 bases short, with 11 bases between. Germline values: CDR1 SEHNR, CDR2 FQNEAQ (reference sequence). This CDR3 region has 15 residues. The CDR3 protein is CASSLAGSPAYEQYF. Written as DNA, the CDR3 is TGTGCCAGCAGCTTAGCGGGTTCCCCCGCCTACGAGCAGTACTTC.

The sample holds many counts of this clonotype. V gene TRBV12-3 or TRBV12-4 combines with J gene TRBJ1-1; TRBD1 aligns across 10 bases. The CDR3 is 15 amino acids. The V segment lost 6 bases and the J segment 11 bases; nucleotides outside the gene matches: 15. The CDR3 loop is CASRRAVWDRGWAFF. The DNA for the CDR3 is TGTGCCAGCAGACGGGCTGTATGGGACAGGGGATGGGCTTTCTTT.

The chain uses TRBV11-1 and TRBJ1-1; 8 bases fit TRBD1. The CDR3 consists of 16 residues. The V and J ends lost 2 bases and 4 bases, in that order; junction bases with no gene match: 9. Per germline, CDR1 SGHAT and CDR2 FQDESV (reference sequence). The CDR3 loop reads CASSLKDRVGRTEAFF. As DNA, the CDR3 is TGTGCCAGCAGCTTAAAGGACAGGGTTGGTCGCACTGAAGCTTTCTTT.